The clone carrying this T cell receptor (beta chain) was counted a single time. Antigen specificity is unknown. The PCR had 60 Vbeta and 13 Jbeta primers. The assay was immunoSEQ multiplex PCR, and TCRdb's table has in-frame clones only and misses some. The sample lists around 80,000 clones, around three quarters occurring once. The V end was cut by 0 bases, the J end by 14 bases, with 12 bases between. The CDR3 is made up of 12 amino acids. CDR1 and CDR2 (germline): SGHTA, FQGNSA. These data originate in a study of cytomegalovirus exposure and HLA in healthy donors. Findings and caveats of the study: TCR beta V segments were, for the most part, productive about 87% or about 30% of the time in an earlier analysis. V segments that were indistinguishable, TRBV6-2 and TRBV6-3 among them, were omitted from analysis.

The V and J genes are TRBV7-2 and TRBJ2-3, with unresolved D. Sequencing was carried out using PBMCs. The sequence derives from a man aged 40-49 years in good health and CMV-seronegative. Here the CDR3 DNA reads TGTGCCAGCAGCTTAGCGGTTAAAGTACTGTATTTT. The encoded protein is CASSLAVKVLYF.